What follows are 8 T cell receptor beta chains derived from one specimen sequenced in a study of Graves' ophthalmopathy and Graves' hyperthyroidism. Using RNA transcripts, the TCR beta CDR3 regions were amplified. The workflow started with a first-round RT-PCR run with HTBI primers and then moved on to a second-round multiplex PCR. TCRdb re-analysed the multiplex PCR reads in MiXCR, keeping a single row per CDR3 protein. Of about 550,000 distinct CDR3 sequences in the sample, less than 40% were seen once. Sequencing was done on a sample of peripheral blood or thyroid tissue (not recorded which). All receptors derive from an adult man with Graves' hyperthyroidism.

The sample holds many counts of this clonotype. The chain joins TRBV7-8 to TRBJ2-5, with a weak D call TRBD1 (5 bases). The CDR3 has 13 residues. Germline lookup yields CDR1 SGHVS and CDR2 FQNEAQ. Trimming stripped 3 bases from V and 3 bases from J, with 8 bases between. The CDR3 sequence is CASSLTVEETQYF. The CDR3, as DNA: TGTGCCAGCAGCTTGACAGTAGAAGAGACCCAGTACTTC.

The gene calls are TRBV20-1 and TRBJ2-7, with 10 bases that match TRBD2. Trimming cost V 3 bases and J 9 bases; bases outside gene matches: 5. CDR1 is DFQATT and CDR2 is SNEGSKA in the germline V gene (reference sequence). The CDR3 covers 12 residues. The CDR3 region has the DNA TGCAGTGCTAGGGGACTAGCGAATACGCAGTACTTC. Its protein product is CSARGLANTQYF.

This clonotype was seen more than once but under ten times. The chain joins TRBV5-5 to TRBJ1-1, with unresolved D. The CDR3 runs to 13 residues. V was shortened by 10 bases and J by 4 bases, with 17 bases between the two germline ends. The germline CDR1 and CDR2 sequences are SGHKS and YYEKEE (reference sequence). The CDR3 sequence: CAWSIGPATEAFF. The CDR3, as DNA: TGTGCCTGGAGTATAGGCCCCGCCACTGAAGCTTTCTTT.

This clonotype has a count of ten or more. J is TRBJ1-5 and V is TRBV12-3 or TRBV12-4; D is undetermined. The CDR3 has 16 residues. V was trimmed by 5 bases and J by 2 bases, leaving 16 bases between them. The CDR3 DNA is TGTGCCAGCAGTCCGTTTACGGGAGGTGGCAATCAGCCCCAGCATTTT. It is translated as CASSPFTGGGNQPQHF.

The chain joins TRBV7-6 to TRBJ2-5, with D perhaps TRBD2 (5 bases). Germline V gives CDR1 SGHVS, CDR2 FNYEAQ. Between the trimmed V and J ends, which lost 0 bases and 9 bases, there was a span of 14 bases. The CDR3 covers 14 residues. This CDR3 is CASSLAGSNQPQYF. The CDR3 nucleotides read TGTGCCAGCAGCTTAGCAGGGAGCAATCAGCCCCAGTACTTC.

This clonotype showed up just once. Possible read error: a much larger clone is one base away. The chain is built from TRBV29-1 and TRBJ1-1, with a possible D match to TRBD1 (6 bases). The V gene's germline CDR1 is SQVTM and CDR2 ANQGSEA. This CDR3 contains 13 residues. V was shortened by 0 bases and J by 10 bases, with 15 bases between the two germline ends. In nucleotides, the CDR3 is TGCAGCGTTGAAGATATAGCAGGGGCGCGAGCTTTCTTT. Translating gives CSVEDIAGARAFF.

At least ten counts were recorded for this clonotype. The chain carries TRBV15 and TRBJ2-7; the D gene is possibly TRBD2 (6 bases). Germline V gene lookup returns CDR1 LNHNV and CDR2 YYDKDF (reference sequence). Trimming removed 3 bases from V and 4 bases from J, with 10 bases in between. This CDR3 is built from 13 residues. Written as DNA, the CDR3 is TGTGCCACCAGCAGCGGGACTCTGTACGAGCAGTACTTC. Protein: CATSSGTLYEQYF.

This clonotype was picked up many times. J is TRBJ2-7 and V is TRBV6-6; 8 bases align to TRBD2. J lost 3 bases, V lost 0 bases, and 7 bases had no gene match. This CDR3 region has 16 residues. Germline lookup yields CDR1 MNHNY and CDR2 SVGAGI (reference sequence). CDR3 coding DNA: TGTGCCAGCAGTTACTCAAAACTAGCGGCGGTCTACGAGCAGTACTTC. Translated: CASSYSKLAAVYEQYF.